This T cell receptor (beta chain) comes out of a study of identical twins. Each CDR3 protein is one row after TCRdb ran MiXCR on the 5' RACE reads. The profile shows roughly 720,000 distinct CDR3 sequences, about 20% of them singletons. There are 15 residues in the CDR3. Trimming at V came to 1 base and at J to 0 bases, leaving 3 bases not matched to a gene. Germline CDR1 and CDR2: SGHRS and YFSETQ. These records were also assigned to another study, of T cells expressing NK-cell markers. That source notes: The eight sequenced donors comprised seven who were HCMV-seropositive and one who was seronegative. Top CD8+ clonotypes included the dominant CD3+CD56+NKG2C+ clonotypes in roughly 6 donors. For four donors, these clonotypes were likewise the leading ones in the CD3+CD56-NKG2C+ fraction.

The chain couples TRBV5-1 to TRBJ2-5; 7 bases line up with TRBD2. The specimen was PBMCs. This TCR was sampled from a woman under 30 in good health. The CDR3 DNA reads TGCGCCAGCAGCTTGCCTAGCGGACACCAAGAGACCCAGTACTTC. Amino acids: CASSLPSGHQETQYF.